This T cell receptor beta chain was obtained from a study of brain metastases from non-small cell lung cancer. Whole-study findings and limits: T-cell clones appeared expanded in around 64% of brain metastases relative to matched primary tumors. Paired brain metastases and primary tumors largely shared TCR repertoires. Brain metastases had lower T-cell infiltration than primary tumors.

Assay used: immunoSEQ multiplex PCR; TCRdb lists only in-frame clones, some missing. Found here are some 4,300 clones, about 79% of them singletons; the top ten hold around 7.8%. Comment on this clone: The antigen remains unidentified.

The germline CDR1 and CDR2 sequences are MDHEN and SYDVKM. Trimming removed 6 bases from V and 3 bases from J, with 14 bases in between. This CDR3 has 14 amino acids. Sequencing was done on a sample of primary lung tumor tissue. The clonotype was recovered from a donor aged 40 or over with non-small cell lung cancer. The chain carries TRBV28 and TRBJ2-5; D gene uncertain. CDR3 nucleotide sequence: TGTGCCAGCAGCCCCCCGGATAGGGAAGAGACCCAGTACTTC. This translates into CASSPPDREETQYF.